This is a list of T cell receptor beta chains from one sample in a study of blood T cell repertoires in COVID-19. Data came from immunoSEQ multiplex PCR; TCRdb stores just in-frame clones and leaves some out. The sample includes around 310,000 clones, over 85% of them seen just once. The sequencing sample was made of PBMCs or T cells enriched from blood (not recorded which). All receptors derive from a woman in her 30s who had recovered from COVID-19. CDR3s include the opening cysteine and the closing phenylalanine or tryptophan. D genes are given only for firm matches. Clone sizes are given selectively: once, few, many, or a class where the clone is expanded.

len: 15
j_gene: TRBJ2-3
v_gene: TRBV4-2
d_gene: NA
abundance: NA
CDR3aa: CASSQGAGTTDTQYF
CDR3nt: TGTGCCAGCAGCCAAGGGGCGGGCACCACAGATACGCAGTATTTT

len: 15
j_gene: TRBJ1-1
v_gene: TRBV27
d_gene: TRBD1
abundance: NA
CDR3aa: CASSDYGQGDTEAFF
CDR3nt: TGTGCCAGCAGCGACTACGGACAGGGGGACACTGAAGCTTTCTTT

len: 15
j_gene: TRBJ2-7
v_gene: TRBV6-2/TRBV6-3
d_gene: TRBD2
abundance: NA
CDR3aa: CASSYDPGGLYEQYF
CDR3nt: TGTGCCAGCAGTTACGATCCGGGAGGTTTATACGAGCAGTACTTC

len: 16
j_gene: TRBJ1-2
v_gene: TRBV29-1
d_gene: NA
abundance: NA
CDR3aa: CSVAQGSPELPYGYTF
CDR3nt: TGCAGCGTTGCCCAGGGGTCGCCCGAACTGCCCTATGGCTACACCTTC

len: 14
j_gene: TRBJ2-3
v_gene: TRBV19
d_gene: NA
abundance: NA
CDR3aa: CASSDPGSFNTQYF
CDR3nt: TGTGCCAGTAGTGACCCCGGGTCTTTCAATACGCAGTATTTT

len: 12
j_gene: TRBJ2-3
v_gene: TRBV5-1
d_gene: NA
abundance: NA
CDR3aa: CASSPPGVTQYF
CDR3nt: TGCGCCAGCAGCCCACCGGGGGTTACGCAGTATTTT

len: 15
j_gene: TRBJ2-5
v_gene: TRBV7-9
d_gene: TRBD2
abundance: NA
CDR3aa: CASSAYGGAGETQYF
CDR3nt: TGTGCCAGCAGCGCGTACGGGGGGGCAGGAGAGACCCAGTACTTC

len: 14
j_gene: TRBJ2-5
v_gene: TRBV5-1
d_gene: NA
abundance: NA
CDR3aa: CASSSLQQKETQYF
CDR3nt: TGCGCCAGCAGCTCTCTCCAACAGAAAGAGACCCAGTACTTC

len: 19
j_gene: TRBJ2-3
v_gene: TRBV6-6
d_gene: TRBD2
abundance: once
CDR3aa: CASSHPGLAGLLSTDTQYF
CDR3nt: TGTGCCAGCAGTCATCCGGGACTAGCGGGCCTCCTTAGCACAGATACGCAGTATTTT

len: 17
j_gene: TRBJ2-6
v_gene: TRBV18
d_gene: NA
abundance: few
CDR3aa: CASSRTGGVPGANVLTF
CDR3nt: TGTGCCAGCTCACGGACTGGAGGGGTACCTGGGGCCAACGTCCTGACTTTC

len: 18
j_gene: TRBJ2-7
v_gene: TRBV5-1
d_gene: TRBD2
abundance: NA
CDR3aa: CASSLPGTSGRGRAEQYF
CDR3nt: TGCGCCAGCAGCTTGCCTGGGACTAGCGGGAGAGGCCGGGCCGAGCAGTACTTC

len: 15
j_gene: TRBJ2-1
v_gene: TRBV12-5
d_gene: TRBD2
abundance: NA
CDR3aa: CASGLGGGHYNEQFF
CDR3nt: TGTGCTAGTGGCCTCGGGGGAGGGCACTACAATGAGCAGTTCTTC

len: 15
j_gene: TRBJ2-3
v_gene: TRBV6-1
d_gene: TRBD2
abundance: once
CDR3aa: CASSEGSGTSDTQYF
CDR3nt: TGTGCCAGCAGTGAAGGTAGCGGGACGTCAGATACGCAGTATTTT

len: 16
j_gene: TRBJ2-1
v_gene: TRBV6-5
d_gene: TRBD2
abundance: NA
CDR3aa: CASSYSPSGIGDEQFF
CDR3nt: TGTGCCAGCAGTTACTCGCCTAGCGGGATTGGTGACGAGCAGTTCTTC

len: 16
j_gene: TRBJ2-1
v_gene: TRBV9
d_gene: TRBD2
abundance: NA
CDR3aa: CASSKSSGLSYNEQFF
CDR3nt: TGTGCCAGCAGTAAATCTAGCGGGCTTTCCTACAATGAGCAGTTCTTC

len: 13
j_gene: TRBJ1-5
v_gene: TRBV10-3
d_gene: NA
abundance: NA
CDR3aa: CAITPRTDEPQHF
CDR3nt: TGTGCCATCACTCCCAGGACTGATGAGCCCCAGCATTTT

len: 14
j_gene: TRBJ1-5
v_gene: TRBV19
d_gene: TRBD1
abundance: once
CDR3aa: CASSTGGRGQPQHF
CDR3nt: TGTGCCAGTAGTACAGGGGGCCGGGGGCAGCCCCAGCATTTT

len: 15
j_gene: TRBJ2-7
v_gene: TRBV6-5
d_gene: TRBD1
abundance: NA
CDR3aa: CASRTGGQGSYEQYF
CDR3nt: TGTGCCAGCAGAACAGGGGGACAGGGCTCCTACGAGCAGTACTTC

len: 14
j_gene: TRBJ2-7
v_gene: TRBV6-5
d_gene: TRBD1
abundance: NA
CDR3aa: CASSPGQTSYEQYF
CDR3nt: TGTGCCAGCAGTCCGGGACAGACCTCCTACGAGCAGTACTTC

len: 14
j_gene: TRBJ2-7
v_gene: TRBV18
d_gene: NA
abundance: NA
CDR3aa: CASSPRDGPYEQYF
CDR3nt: TGTGCCAGCTCACCGCGGGACGGACCCTACGAGCAGTACTTC

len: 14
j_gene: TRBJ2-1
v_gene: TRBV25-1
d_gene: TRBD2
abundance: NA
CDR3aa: CASSTSGSYNEQFF
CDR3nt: TGTGCCAGCAGCACTAGCGGGTCCTACAATGAGCAGTTCTTC

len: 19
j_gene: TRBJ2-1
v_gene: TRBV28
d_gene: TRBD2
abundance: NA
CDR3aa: CASRTSRTSGYVAYNEQFF
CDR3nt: TGTGCCAGTCGGACCTCCAGGACTAGCGGATACGTAGCCTACAATGAGCAGTTCTTC

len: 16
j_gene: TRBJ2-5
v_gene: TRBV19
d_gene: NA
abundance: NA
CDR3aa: CARISGPNPDQETQYF
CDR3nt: TGTGCCAGGATCTCGGGTCCGAACCCCGATCAAGAGACCCAGTACTTC

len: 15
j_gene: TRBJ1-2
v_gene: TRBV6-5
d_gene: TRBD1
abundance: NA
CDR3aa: CASSYTGTGDYGYTF
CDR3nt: TGTGCCAGCAGTTACACCGGGACAGGAGACTATGGCTACACCTTC

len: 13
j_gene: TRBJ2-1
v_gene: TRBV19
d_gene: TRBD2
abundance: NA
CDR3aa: CASSYGLAVRKFF
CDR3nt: TGTGCCAGTAGCTATGGACTAGCGGTCCGGAAGTTCTTC

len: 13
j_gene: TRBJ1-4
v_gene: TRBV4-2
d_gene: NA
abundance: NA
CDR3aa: CASSQDYGGKLFF
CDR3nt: TGTGCCAGCAGCCAAGATTACGGGGGAAAACTGTTTTTT

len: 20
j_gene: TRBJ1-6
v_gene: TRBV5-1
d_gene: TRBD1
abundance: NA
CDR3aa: CASSSTGRTGGEAWDSPLHF
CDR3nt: TGCGCCAGCAGCTCCACCGGCCGGACAGGTGGGGAAGCGTGGGATTCACCCCTCCACTTT

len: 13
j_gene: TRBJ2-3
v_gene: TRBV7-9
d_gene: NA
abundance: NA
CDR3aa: CASSSLETDTQYF
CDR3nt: TGTGCCAGCAGCTCGTTGGAGACAGATACGCAGTATTTT

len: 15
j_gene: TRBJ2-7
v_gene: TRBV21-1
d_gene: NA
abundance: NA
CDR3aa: CASSKGEGIPYEQYF
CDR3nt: TGTGCCAGCAGCAAAGGAGAGGGTATACCCTACGAGCAGTACTTC

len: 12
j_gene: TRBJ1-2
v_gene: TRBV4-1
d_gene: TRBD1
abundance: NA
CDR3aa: CASSQYRGFNTF
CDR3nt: TGCGCCAGCAGCCAATACAGGGGTTTTAACACCTTC

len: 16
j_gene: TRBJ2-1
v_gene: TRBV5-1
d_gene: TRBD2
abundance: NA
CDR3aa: CASSAGQLAAYNEQFF
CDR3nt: TGCGCCAGCAGCGCCGGCCAGCTAGCGGCGTACAATGAGCAGTTCTTC

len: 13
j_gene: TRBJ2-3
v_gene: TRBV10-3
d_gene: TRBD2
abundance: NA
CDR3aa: CAINSGRSDTQYF
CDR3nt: TGTGCCATCAATAGCGGGAGGTCAGATACGCAGTATTTT

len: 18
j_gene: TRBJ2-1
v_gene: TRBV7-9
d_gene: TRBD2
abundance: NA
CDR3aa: CASSSQVEAGTSYNEQFF
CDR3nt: TGTGCCAGCAGCTCCCAAGTGGAAGCGGGAACCTCCTACAATGAGCAGTTCTTC

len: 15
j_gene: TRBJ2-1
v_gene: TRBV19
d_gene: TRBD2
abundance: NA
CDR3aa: CASSIRWVAGDEQFF
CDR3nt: TGTGCCAGTAGTATACGGTGGGTAGCGGGAGATGAGCAGTTCTTC

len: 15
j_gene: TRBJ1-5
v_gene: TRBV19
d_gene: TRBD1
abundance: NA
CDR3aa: CASRAGQVLNQPQHF
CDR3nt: TGTGCCAGTAGGGCGGGACAGGTACTGAATCAGCCCCAGCATTTT

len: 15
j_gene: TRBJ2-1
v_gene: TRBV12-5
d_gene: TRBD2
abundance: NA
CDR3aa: CASGSTGLAGYEQFF
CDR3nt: TGTGCTAGTGGTTCAACCGGACTAGCGGGATATGAGCAGTTCTTC

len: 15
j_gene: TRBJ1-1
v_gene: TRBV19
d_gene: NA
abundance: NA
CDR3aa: CASSIDGTGRGEAFF
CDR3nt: TGTGCCAGTAGTATAGATGGTACGGGACGGGGGGAAGCTTTCTTT

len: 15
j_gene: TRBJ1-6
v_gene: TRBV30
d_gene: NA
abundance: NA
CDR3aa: CAWSGGGWSNSPLHF
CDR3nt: TGTGCCTGGAGTGGGGGAGGATGGAGTAATTCACCCCTCCACTTT

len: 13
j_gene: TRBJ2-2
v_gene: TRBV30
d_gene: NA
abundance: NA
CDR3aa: CAWEAGGTGELFF
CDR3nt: TGTGCCTGGGAGGCTGGAGGGACCGGGGAGCTGTTTTTT

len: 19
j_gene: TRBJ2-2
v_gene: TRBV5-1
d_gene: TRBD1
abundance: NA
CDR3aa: CASSFDRDSNSAGTGELFF
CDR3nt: TGCGCCAGCAGCTTCGACCGGGACAGTAATTCGGCGGGCACCGGGGAGCTGTTTTTT

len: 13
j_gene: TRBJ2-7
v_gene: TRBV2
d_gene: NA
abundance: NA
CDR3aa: CASSEGQRLEQYF
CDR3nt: TGTGCCAGCAGTGAAGGACAGAGACTCGAGCAGTACTTC

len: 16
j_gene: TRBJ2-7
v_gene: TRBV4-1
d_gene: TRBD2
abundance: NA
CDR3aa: CASSPLGTSGSYEQYF
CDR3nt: TGCGCCAGCAGCCCTCTCGGGACTAGCGGTTCCTACGAGCAGTACTTC

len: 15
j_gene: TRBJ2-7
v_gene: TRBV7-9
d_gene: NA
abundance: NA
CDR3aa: CASSLAAEASYEQYF
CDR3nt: TGTGCCAGCAGCTTAGCGGCGGAAGCCTCCTACGAGCAGTACTTC

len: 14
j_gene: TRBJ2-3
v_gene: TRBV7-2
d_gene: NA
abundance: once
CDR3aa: CATSTHSRSDTQYF
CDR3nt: TGTGCCACCAGCACCCACAGTCGCTCGGATACGCAGTATTTT

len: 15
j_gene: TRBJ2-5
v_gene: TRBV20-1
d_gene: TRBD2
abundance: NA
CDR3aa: CSASARGRGQETQYF
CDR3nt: TGCAGTGCTAGTGCTCGCGGGAGGGGGCAAGAGACCCAGTACTTC

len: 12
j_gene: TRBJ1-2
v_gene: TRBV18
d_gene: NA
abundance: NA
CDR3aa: CASSLDGGGYTF
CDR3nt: TGTGCCAGCTCACTTGACGGGGGAGGCTACACCTTC

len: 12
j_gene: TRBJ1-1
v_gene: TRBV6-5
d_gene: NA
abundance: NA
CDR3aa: CASSRTGTEAFF
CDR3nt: TGTGCCAGCAGCCGGACTGGAACTGAAGCTTTCTTT

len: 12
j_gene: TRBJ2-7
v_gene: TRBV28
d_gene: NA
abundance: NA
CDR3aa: CASRGEVALQYF
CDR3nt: TGTGCCAGCAGGGGAGAAGTGGCTTTGCAGTACTTC

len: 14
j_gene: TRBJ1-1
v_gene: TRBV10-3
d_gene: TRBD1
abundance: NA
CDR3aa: CAIRQDRMNTEAFF
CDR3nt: TGTGCCATCAGACAGGACAGGATGAACACTGAAGCTTTCTTT

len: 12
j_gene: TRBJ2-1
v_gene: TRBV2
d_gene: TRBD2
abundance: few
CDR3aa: CASSLAGVEEFF
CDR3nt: TGTGCCAGCAGTCTAGCGGGAGTAGAGGAGTTCTTC

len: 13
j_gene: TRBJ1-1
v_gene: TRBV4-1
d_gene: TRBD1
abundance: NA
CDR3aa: CASSWTGGTEAFF
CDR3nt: TGCGCCAGCAGCTGGACAGGGGGGACTGAAGCTTTCTTT